What follows are 32 T cell receptor beta chains derived from one specimen sequenced in a study of T cells in Graves' hyperthyroidism and ophthalmopathy. RNA transcripts served as the template for amplifying TCR beta CDR3 regions. The HTBI primer set served for first-round RT-PCR of the TCR CDR3. From the multiplex PCR reads, TCRdb called clonotypes with MiXCR, one entry per CDR3 protein. The sample carries approximately 520,000 distinct CDR3 sequences, about 20% recorded once. Source material: blood. The receptors derive from a man younger than 30 with Graves' hyperthyroidism.

Concerning this clonotype: A much larger clone differs from this one at a single base, so this may be a read error. The conserved final phenylalanine or tryptophan is absent from the CDR3, which likely points to a read error. The chain combines TRBV5-1 with TRBJ1-2; 7 positions agree with TRBD1. The junction had 4 bases not matched to a gene; V was cut back by 3 bases and J by 2 bases. Germline V gene sequence: CDR1 SGHRS, CDR2 YFSETQ. The CDR3 loop spans 14 amino acids. CDR3 protein: CASSSADRNYGYTY. CDR3 in DNA: TGCGCCAGCAGCTCCGCGGACAGGAACTATGGCTACACCTAC.

This clonotype came up many times. V gene TRBV7-2 combines with J gene TRBJ2-7, with D tentatively TRBD1 (6 bases). The CDR3 totals 15 residues. V gave up 2 bases and J gave up 7 bases, with 18 bases separating them. Germline values: CDR1 SGHTA, CDR2 FQGNSA. The CDR3, as DNA: TGTGCCAGCAGCTTACGCCAGAGGGGGAAAAGGGAGCAGTACTTC. Translated: CASSLRQRGKREQYF.

This clonotype was seen many times. The chain links TRBV5-1 to TRBJ1-2, with a tentative D call TRBD1 (6 bases). Looked up from germline, CDR1 is SGHRS and CDR2 is YFSETQ. CDR3 length: 15 residues. With 6 bases removed from V and 2 bases from J, the gap between germline ends came to 17 bases. The CDR3 spells CASTSWPGDNYGYTF. CDR3 nucleotides: TGCGCCAGCACCTCTTGGCCAGGGGACAACTATGGCTACACCTTC.

The table lists this clonotype with many counts. This chain connects TRBV19 to TRBJ2-5; D ambiguous. CDR1 and CDR2 (germline): LNHDA, SQIVND (reference sequence). V dropped 5 bases and J dropped 1 base, with 11 bases sitting between them. The CDR3 is 14 amino acids. CDR3 bases: TGTGCCAGTAGTTCCAGGCGGACCCAAGAGACCCAGTACTTC. This encodes CASSSRRTQETQYF.

This clonotype was observed many times. V is TRBV28 and J is TRBJ1-1; D might be TRBD1 (6 bases). The CDR3 is 14 residues long. The V and J ends lost 5 bases and 2 bases respectively, with 12 bases between them. Germline-derived CDR1 and CDR2 are MDHEN and SYDVKM. The CDR3 spells CASSTSGHNTEAFF. CDR3 nucleotide sequence: TGTGCCAGCAGTACCTCGGGACATAACACTGAAGCTTTCTTT.

The rearrangement joins TRBV19 to TRBJ2-3; weak D call: TRBD2 (5 bases). The V and J ends lost 5 bases and 0 bases respectively, with 12 bases between them. Germline values: CDR1 LNHDA, CDR2 SQIVND (reference sequence). The CDR3 spans 15 residues. The CDR3 nucleotides are TGTGCCAGTAGTCCCCGGGGAGTGAGCACAGATACGCAGTATTTT. As protein: CASSPRGVSTDTQYF.

The table lists this clonotype with many counts. V usage is TRBV29-1 and J usage is TRBJ2-7; D remains ambiguous. Deletions cut 6 bases from V and 2 bases from J, with 8 bases between. Germline CDR1 and CDR2: SQVTM and ANQGSEA. The CDR3 is 11 amino acids. The CDR3 DNA is TGCAGCGTCTCATCCCCCTACGAGCAGTACTTC. It specifies CSVSSPYEQYF.

The chain carries TRBV27 and TRBJ1-1; 10 bases map to TRBD1. This CDR3 comprises 16 residues. Germline CDR1 MNHEY, CDR2 SMNVEV (reference sequence). V shed 4 bases, J shed 1 base, and the junction held 6 bases outside the gene matches. The CDR3 nucleotides are TGTGCCAGCAGTTCTCCCAGACAGGGGGCGAACACTGAAGCTTTCTTT. It translates to CASSSPRQGANTEAFF.

This clonotype was detected ten times or more. The chain is built from TRBV6-5 and TRBJ1-1; D gene unclear. The V end lost 1 base, the J end lost 7 bases, and 10 bases lay between the germline ends. CDR1 is MNHEY, CDR2 SVGAGI, per germline. The CDR3 is 13 residues long. CDR3 sequence (DNA): TGTGCCAGCAGTTACTTCAGCCGTGGTGAAGCTTTCTTT. This sequence encodes CASSYFSRGEAFF.

This clonotype has only a few counts. The chain employs TRBV27 and TRBJ1-1; D might be TRBD1 (6 bases). CDR3 length: 15 residues. Trimming removed 3 bases from V and 3 bases from J, with 14 bases in between. CDR1 and CDR2 (germline): MNHEY, SMNVEV (reference sequence). The CDR3 loop reads CASSLATTGYTEAFF. The CDR3 DNA sequence: TGTGCCAGCAGTTTGGCGACCACAGGGTACACTGAAGCTTTCTTT.

This clonotype was seen at least ten times. V is TRBV30 and J is TRBJ1-1; a possible D gene is TRBD1 (6 bases). Per the germline V gene, CDR1 is GTSNPN and CDR2 is SVGIG (reference sequence). This CDR3 has 13 amino acids. V was shortened by 2 bases and J by 6 bases, with 13 bases between the two germline ends. CDR3 bases: TGTGCCTGGAGTCCTACAGGGAAGGCTGAAGCTTTCTTT. Its protein product is CAWSPTGKAEAFF.

CDR3 nucleotide sequence: TGTGCCAGCAGCCCCGTCTACTACGAGCAGTACTTC. This translates into CASSPVYYEQYF. The rearrangement links TRBV7-9 to TRBJ2-7; D is uncertain. Looked up from germline, CDR1 is SEHNR and CDR2 is FQNEAQ (reference sequence). The length of the CDR3 is 12 residues. Trimming removed 5 bases from V and 3 bases from J, with 8 bases in between.

The chain has TRBV20-1 and TRBJ1-4; 11 bases are a match to TRBD1. Germline V CDR1 and CDR2: DFQATT, SNEGSKA (reference sequence). The CDR3 loop spans 13 amino acids. The junction had 5 bases not matched to a gene; V was cut back by 6 bases and J by 8 bases. CDR3 DNA: TGCAGTGCCCCGGACAGGGGGCGAGAAAAACTGTTTTTT. It encodes CSAPDRGREKLFF.

There are a few counts of this clonotype. The gene calls are TRBV19 and TRBJ1-2, with 10 positions matching TRBD1. CDR1 LNHDA and CDR2 SQIVND come from the germline V gene (reference sequence). Trimming at V came to 4 bases and at J to 8 bases, leaving 10 bases not matched to a gene. The length of the CDR3 is 15 residues. The CDR3 sequence is CASSTSTGTGDGYTF. The DNA of the CDR3 is TGTGCCAGTAGTACCTCAACCGGGACAGGGGACGGCTACACCTTC.

CDR3 nucleotide sequence: TGTGCCAGTAGTGGGGGACAGGGGGTCTACGAGCAGTACTTC. Encoded protein: CASSGGQGVYEQYF. The genes are TRBV19 and TRBJ2-7; 11 positions match TRBD1. CDR3 length equals 14 residues. The germline V gene has CDR1 LNHDA and CDR2 SQIVND (reference sequence). J was trimmed by 3 bases and V by 5 bases; bases with no gene match: 3.

This clonotype was seen at least ten times. One junction end does not reproduce the germline sequence, and a read error may be involved. This sequence joins TRBV7-7 and TRBJ2-7; 7 bases align to TRBD1. There are 13 residues in the CDR3. Germline V CDR1 and CDR2: SSHAT, FNYEAQ (reference sequence). The CDR3 loop reads CASSPSRGTEQYF. The CDR3 region has the DNA TGTGCTAGCAGCCCGAGCAGGGGGACCGAGCAGTACTTC.

This clonotype was counted many times. The chain has TRBV20-1 and TRBJ1-5, with TRBD1 as a possible D gene (5 bases). The V gene's germline CDR1 is DFQATT and CDR2 SNEGSKA (reference sequence). V was shortened by 3 bases and J by 5 bases, with 11 bases between the two germline ends. The CDR3 is made up of 13 amino acids. CDR3 protein: CSASAPGHQPQHF. The CDR3 DNA reads as TGCAGTGCTAGTGCACCAGGGCATCAGCCCCAGCATTTT.

This clonotype was observed many times. The chain uses TRBV12-3 or TRBV12-4 and TRBJ1-2, with 10 bases matching TRBD1. Trimming at V came to 6 bases and at J to 5 bases, leaving 9 bases not matched to a gene. CDR3 length: 15 amino acids. The CDR3 region has the DNA TGTGCCAGCAGCCTACGGACAGGGGGGGGATATGGCTACACCTTC. Its protein is CASSLRTGGGYGYTF.

The chain carries TRBV28 and TRBJ1-5; D is unresolved. The CDR3 has 16 amino acids. In germline, CDR1 is MDHEN, CDR2 SYDVKM. V lost 7 bases, J lost 1 base, and 17 bases lay in between. CDR3 DNA: TGTGCCAGCACCCTTGACTGGGCGGTGAGCAATCAGCCCCAGCATTTT. Protein: CASTLDWAVSNQPQHF. The complete variable domain, with remaining parts taken from reference TRBV28 and TRBJ1-5, reads DVKVTQSSRYLVKRTGEKVFLECVQDMDHENMFWYRQDPGLGLRLIYFSYDVKMKEKGDIPEGYSVSREKKERFSLILESASTNQTSMYLCASTLDWAVSNQPQHFGDGTRLSIL.

In this sample, this clonotype turned up a few times. This chain uses TRBV12-3 or TRBV12-4 with TRBJ2-5; TRBD2 is a possible D gene (5 bases). The CDR3 is 14 amino acids. V dropped 5 bases and J dropped 4 bases, with 14 bases sitting between them. The CDR3 loop is CASSEPLGLETQYF. In nucleotides, the CDR3 is TGTGCCAGCAGTGAACCACTAGGTCTAGAGACCCAGTACTTC.

In regard to this clonotype: A read error is possible here, since a much larger clone lies one base away. The chain joins TRBV27 to TRBJ2-5; unclear D gene. This CDR3 has 11 amino acids. CDR1 is MNHEY, CDR2 SMNVEV, per germline (reference sequence). CDR3 nucleotides: TGTGCCAACCGAGGAGTGAAGACCAAGTACTTC. This gives the protein CANRGVKTKYF.

In this sample, this clonotype turned up many times. This may be a read error, as it is one base from a much larger clone. The final CDR3 position lacks the conserved phenylalanine or tryptophan, pointing to a likely read error. This chain connects TRBV12-3 or TRBV12-4 to TRBJ2-7, with D perhaps matching TRBD2 (5 bases). The CDR3 sequence is 11 residues long. Trimming stripped 8 bases from V and 9 bases from J, with 14 bases between. CDR3 nucleotide sequence: TGTGCCAGCGGCGCCGGGGAAGGGCAGTACCTC. It encodes CASGAGEGQYL.

This clonotype was seen many times. This chain links TRBV20-1 with TRBJ1-1; D gene uncertain. The germline V gene has CDR1 DFQATT and CDR2 SNEGSKA (reference sequence). The CDR3 contains 14 residues. Trimming took 6 bases from V and 1 from J, leaving 15 bases between them. The CDR3 DNA reads as TGCAGTGCAGGCAGGCCAAGTGAGAACACTGAAGCTTTCTTT. This encodes CSAGRPSENTEAFF.

This chain uses TRBV28 with TRBJ2-5; D gene ambiguous. CDR3 length: 13 amino acids. Deletions cut 10 bases from V and 4 bases from J, with 16 bases between. Germline V gives CDR1 MDHEN, CDR2 SYDVKM. The CDR3: CATQAPGSETQYF. CDR3 in DNA: TGTGCCACACAAGCCCCAGGCTCAGAGACCCAGTACTTC. The entire variable domain, with the rest obtained from reference TRBV28 and TRBJ2-5, is as follows: DVKVTQSSRYLVKRTGEKVFLECVQDMDHENMFWYRQDPGLGLRLIYFSYDVKMKEKGDIPEGYSVSREKKERFSLILESASTNQTSMYLCATQAPGSETQYFGPGTRLLVL.

The rearrangement links TRBV4-1 to TRBJ2-5, with D unclear. The CDR3 is made up of 14 amino acids. The V end lost 4 bases, the J end lost 5 bases, and 14 bases lay between the germline ends. Germline V gene data show CDR1 as MGHRA and CDR2 as YSYEKL. This CDR3 reads CASSLAQPPETQYF. CDR3 sequence (DNA): TGCGCCAGCAGCCTTGCCCAGCCCCCGGAGACCCAGTACTTC.

This clonotype was observed at least ten times. The chain joins TRBV19 to TRBJ2-7, with D possibly called TRBD1 or TRBD2 (5 bases each). This CDR3 region has 15 residues. Trimming cost V 5 bases and J 2 bases, with 16 bases left between them. In germline, CDR1 is LNHDA, CDR2 SQIVND (reference sequence). CDR3 protein: CASSATGTEAYEQYF. CDR3 DNA sequence: TGTGCCAGTAGTGCAACCGGGACGGAAGCCTACGAGCAGTACTTC. The full variable domain, completed using reference TRBV19 and TRBJ2-7, is DGGITQSPKYLFRKEGQNVTLSCEQNLNHDAMYWYRQDPGQGLRLIYYSQIVNDFQKGDIAEGYSVSREKKESFPLTVTSAQKNPTAFYLCASSATGTEAYEQYFGPGTRLTVT.

This clonotype was found a few times. The V call is TRBV10-3, the J call TRBJ1-2; no definite D call. V gave up 2 bases and J gave up 4 bases, with 11 bases separating them. CDR3 length equals 14 residues. Germline V lookup: CDR1 ENHRY, CDR2 SYGVKD. Here the CDR3 reads CAISEAGTVYGYTF. As DNA, the CDR3 is TGTGCCATCAGTGAGGCGGGAACAGTCTATGGCTACACCTTC.

The chain is built from TRBV4-1 and TRBJ2-7; D is undetermined. V shed 1 base and J shed 6 bases, with 13 bases lying between them. The CDR3 is 14 residues long. Per germline, CDR1 MGHRA and CDR2 YSYEKL. CDR3 sequence (DNA): TGCGCCAGCAGCCAAGTAGCTAGTCCCCTCGAGCAGTACTTC. It yields the protein CASSQVASPLEQYF.

The V gene is TRBV6-1, the J gene TRBJ1-5; TRBD1 is a possible D gene (6 bases). Germline V gives CDR1 MNHNS, CDR2 SASEGT. This CDR3 has 14 amino acids. V lost 6 bases and J 2 bases, leaving 11 bases between the germline ends. The CDR3 here is CASRGGGRNQPQHF. The CDR3 coding sequence is TGTGCCAGCAGGGGAGGGGGGCGCAATCAGCCCCAGCATTTT.

This clonotype came up many times. CDR3 loop: CASSELDRGNQPQHF. For the CDR3, the DNA is TGTGCCAGCAGTGAATTGGACAGGGGCAATCAGCCCCAGCATTTT. This sequence joins TRBV2 and TRBJ1-5, with 8 nucleotides matching TRBD1. Germline loops: CDR1 SNHLY, CDR2 FYNNEI. With 2 bases clipped from V and 2 bases from J, the junction kept 2 bases outside the gene matches. The CDR3 totals 15 residues.

The table lists this clonotype with a few counts. The V and J genes are TRBV14 and TRBJ1-1; D ambiguous. V lost 0 bases to trimming and J lost 9 bases, with 11 bases between them. Germline V lookup: CDR1 SGHDN, CDR2 FVKESK. The CDR3 covers 13 residues. CDR3 amino acids: CASSQDRAGQAFF. CDR3 bases: TGTGCCAGCAGCCAAGACCGTGCCGGACAAGCTTTCTTT. Drawing the rest from reference TRBV14 and TRBJ1-1, the complete variable domain is EAGVTQFPSHSVIEKGQTVTLRCDPISGHDNLYWYRRVMGKEIKFLLHFVKESKQDESGMPNNRFLAERTGGTYSTLKVQPAELEDSGVYFCASSQDRAGQAFFGQGTRLTVV.

CDR3: CASSQQAHEQYF. In DNA form, the CDR3 reads TGTGCCAGCAGCCAGCAGGCTCACGAGCAGTACTTC. The V gene is TRBV3-1, the J gene TRBJ2-7, with D unresolved. The CDR3 contains 12 residues. Germline CDR1 is LGHDT and CDR2 is YNNKEL (reference sequence). V lost 3 bases and J lost 5, with 8 bases in between.